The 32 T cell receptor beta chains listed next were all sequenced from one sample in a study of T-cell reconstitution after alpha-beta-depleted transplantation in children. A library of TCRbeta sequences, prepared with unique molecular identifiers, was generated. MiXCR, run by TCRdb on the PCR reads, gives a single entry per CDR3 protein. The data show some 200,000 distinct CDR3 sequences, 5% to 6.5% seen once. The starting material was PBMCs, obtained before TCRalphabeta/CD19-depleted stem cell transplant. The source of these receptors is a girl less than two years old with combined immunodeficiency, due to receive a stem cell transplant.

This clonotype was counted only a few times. DNA for the CDR3: TGTGCCTGGAGCGACAGGGGAAGCAATCAGCCCCAGCATTTT. Translated, it gives CAWSDRGSNQPQHF. The rearrangement uses TRBV30 and TRBJ1-5; 8 bases agree with TRBD1. The CDR3 is 14 residues long. The ends lost 3 bases at V and 1 base at J; junction bases unmatched: 2. Per the germline V gene, CDR1 is GTSNPN and CDR2 is SVGIG (reference sequence).

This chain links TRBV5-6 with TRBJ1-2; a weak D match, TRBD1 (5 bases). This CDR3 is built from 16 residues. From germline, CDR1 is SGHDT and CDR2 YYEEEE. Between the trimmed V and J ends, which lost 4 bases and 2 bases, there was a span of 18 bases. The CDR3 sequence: CASSPRRGPGNYGYTF. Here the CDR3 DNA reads TGTGCCAGCAGCCCGCGGAGGGGACCAGGAAACTATGGCTACACCTTC.

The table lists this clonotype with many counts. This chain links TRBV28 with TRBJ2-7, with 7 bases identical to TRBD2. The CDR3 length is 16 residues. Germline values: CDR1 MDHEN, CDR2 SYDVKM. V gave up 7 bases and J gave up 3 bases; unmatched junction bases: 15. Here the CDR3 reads CASTPLEGGFGYEQYF. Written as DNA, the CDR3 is TGTGCCAGCACCCCACTGGAGGGAGGGTTTGGCTACGAGCAGTACTTC.

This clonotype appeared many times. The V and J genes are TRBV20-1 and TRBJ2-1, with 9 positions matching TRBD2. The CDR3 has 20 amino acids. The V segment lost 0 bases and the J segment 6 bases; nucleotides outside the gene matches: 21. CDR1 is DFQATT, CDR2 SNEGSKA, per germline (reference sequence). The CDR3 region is CSARDQGREGISHLGNEQFF. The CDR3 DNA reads TGCAGTGCTAGAGATCAAGGGCGGGAGGGCATCTCCCACCTTGGCAATGAGCAGTTCTTC.

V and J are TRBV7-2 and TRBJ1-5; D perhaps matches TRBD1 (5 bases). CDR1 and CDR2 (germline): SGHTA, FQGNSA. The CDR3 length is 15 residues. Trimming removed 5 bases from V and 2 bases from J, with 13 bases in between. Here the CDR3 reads CASSPGTFGNQPQHF. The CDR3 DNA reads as TGTGCCAGCAGCCCGGGGACTTTCGGCAATCAGCCCCAGCATTTT.

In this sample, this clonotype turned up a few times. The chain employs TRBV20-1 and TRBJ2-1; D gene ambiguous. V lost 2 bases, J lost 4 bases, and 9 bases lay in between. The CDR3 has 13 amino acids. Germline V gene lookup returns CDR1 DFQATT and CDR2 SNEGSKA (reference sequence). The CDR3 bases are TGCAGTGCTAGACCGGACGGGTACAATGAGCAGTTCTTC. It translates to CSARPDGYNEQFF.

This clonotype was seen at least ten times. The CDR3 protein is CASISDSSYEQYF. The CDR3 DNA follows: TGTGCCAGCATCTCGGACTCCTCCTACGAGCAGTACTTC. The chain combines TRBV7-9 with TRBJ2-7, with D tentatively TRBD2 (5 bases). Germline-derived CDR1 and CDR2 are SEHNR and FQNEAQ (reference sequence). The CDR3 contains 13 residues. V lost 7 bases, J lost 0 bases, and 10 bases lay in between.

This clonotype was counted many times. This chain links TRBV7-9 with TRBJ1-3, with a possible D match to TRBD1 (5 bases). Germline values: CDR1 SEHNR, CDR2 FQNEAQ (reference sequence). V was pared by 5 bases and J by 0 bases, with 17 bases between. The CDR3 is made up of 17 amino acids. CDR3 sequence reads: CASSPLGWGDSGNTIYF. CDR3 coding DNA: TGTGCCAGCAGCCCCCTAGGTTGGGGCGACTCTGGAAACACCATATATTTT.

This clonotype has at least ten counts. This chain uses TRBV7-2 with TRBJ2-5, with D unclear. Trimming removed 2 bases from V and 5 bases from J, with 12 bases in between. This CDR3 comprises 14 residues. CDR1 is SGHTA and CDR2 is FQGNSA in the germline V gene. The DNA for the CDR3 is TGTGCCAGCAGCTTAATCGCCGGGTATGAGACCCAGTACTTC. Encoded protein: CASSLIAGYETQYF.

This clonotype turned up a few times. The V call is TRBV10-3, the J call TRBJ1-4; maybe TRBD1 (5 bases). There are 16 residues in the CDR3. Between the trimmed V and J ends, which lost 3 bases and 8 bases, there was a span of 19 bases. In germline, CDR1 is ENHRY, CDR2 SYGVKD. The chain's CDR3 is CAISEKPPGGTEKLFF. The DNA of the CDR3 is TGTGCCATCAGTGAAAAACCCCCAGGTGGGACGGAAAAACTGTTTTTT.

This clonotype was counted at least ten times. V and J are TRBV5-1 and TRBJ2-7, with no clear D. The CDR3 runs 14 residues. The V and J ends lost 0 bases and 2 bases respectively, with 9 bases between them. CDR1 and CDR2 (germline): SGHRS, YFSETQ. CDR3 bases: TGCGCCAGCAGCTTGGCCGAGTACCCCTACGAGCAGTACTTC. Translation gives CASSLAEYPYEQYF.

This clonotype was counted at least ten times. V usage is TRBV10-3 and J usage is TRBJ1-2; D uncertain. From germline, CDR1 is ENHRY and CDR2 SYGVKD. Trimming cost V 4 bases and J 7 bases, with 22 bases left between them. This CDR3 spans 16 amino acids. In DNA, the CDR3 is TGTGCCATCAGTGCTGCGGACCCGGACTTGGGAAGTGGCTACACCTTC. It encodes CAISAADPDLGSGYTF.

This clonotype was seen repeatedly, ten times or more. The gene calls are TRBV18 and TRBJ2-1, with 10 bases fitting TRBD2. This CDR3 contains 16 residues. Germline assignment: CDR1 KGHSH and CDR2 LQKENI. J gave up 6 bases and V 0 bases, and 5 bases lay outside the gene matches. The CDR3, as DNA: TGTGCCAGCTCACCACCGATAGCGGGAGGAGGCAATGAGCAGTTCTTC. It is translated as CASSPPIAGGGNEQFF.

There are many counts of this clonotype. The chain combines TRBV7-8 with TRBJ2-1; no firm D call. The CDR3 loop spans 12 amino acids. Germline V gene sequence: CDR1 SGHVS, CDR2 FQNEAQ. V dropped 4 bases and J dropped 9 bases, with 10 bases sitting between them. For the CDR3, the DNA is TGTGCCAGCAGCTCCAGGCGGTTTGAGCAGTTCTTC. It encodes CASSSRRFEQFF.

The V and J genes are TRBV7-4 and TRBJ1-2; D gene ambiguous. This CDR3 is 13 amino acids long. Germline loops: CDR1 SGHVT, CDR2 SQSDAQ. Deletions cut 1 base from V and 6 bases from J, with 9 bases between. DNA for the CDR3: TGTGCCAGCAGCTTAGATCTCGGAGATGGCTACACCTTC. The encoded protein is CASSLDLGDGYTF.

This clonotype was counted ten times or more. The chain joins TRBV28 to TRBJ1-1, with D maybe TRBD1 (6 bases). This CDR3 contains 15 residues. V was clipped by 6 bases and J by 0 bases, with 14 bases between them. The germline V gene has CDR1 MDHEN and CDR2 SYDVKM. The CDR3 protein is CASSPGQTMNTEAFF. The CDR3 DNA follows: TGTGCCAGCAGCCCCGGACAGACCATGAACACTGAAGCTTTCTTT.

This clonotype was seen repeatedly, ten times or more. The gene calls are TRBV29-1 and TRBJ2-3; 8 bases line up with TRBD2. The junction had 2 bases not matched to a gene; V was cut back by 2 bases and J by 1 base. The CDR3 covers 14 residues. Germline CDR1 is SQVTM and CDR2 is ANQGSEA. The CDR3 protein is CSVEFGRGTDTQYF. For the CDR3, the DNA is TGCAGCGTTGAATTCGGGAGGGGCACAGATACGCAGTATTTT.

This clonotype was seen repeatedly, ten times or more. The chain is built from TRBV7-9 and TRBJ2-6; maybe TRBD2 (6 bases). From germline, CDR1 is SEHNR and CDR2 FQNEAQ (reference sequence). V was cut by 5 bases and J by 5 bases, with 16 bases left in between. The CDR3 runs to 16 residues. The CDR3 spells CASSPKEGRRANVLTF. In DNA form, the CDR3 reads TGTGCCAGCAGCCCAAAGGAGGGGAGGAGGGCCAACGTCCTGACTTTC.

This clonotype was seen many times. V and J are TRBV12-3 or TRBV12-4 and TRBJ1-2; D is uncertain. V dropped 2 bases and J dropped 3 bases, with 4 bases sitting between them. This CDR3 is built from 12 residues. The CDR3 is CASSLYYYGYTF. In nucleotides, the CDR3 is TGTGCCAGCAGTTTATACTACTATGGCTACACCTTC.

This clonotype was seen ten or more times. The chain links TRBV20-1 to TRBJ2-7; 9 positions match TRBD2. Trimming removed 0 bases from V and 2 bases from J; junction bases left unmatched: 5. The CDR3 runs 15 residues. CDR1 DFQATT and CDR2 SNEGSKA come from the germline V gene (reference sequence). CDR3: CSARDQLAGAYEQYF. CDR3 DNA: TGCAGTGCTAGAGATCAATTAGCGGGGGCCTACGAGCAGTACTTC.

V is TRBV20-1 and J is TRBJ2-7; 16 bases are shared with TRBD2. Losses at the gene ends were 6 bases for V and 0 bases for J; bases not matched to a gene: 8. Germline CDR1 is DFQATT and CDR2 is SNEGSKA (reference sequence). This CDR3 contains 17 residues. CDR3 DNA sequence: TGCAGTGCAACAACCGGGACTAGCGGGAGGGGCTCCTACGAGCAGTACTTC. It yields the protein CSATTGTSGRGSYEQYF.

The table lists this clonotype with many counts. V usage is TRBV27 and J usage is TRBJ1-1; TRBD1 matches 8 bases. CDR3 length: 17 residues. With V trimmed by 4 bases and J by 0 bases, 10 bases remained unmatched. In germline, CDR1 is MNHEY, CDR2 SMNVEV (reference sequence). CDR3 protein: CASSSTGGGSMNTEAFF. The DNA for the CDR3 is TGTGCCAGCAGTTCTACAGGGGGTGGTTCCATGAACACTGAAGCTTTCTTT.

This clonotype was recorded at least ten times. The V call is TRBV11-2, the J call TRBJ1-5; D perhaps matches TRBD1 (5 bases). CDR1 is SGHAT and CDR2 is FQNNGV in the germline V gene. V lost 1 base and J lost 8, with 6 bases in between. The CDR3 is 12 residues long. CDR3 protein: CASSLGGEPQHF. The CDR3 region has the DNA TGTGCCAGCAGCTTAGGGGGGGAGCCCCAGCATTTT.

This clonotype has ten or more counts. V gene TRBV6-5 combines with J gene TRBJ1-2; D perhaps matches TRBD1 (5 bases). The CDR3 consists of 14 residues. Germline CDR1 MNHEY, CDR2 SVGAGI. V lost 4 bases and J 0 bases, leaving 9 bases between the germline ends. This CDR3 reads CASSWDSTNYGYTF. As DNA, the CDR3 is TGTGCCAGCAGTTGGGACTCCACTAACTATGGCTACACCTTC.

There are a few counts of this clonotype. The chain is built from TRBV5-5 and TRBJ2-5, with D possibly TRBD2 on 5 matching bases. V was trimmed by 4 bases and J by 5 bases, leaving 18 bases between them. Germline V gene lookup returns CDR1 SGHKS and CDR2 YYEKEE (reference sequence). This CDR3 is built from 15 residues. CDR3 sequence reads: CASSERPGIGETQYF. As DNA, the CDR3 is TGTGCCAGCAGCGAACGGCCGGGGATTGGGGAGACCCAGTACTTC. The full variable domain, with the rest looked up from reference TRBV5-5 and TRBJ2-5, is DAGVTQSPTHLIKTRGQQVTLRCSPISGHKSVSWYQQVLGQGPQFIFQYYEKEERGRGNFPDRFSARQFPNYSSELNVNALLLGDSALYLCASSERPGIGETQYFGPGTRLLVL.

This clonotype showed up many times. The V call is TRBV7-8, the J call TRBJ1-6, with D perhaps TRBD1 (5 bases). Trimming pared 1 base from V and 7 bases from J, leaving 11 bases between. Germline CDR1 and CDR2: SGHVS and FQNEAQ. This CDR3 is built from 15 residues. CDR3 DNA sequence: TGTGCCAGCAGCTTAGGGCGGGGGACCAATTCACCCCTCCACTTT. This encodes CASSLGRGTNSPLHF.

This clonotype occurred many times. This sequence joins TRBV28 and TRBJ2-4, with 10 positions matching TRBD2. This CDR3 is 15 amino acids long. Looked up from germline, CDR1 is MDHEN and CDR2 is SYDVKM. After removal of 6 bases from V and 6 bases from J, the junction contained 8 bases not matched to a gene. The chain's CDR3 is CASRFASGGRNIQYF. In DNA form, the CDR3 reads TGTGCCAGCAGATTTGCTAGCGGGGGTCGAAACATTCAGTACTTC.

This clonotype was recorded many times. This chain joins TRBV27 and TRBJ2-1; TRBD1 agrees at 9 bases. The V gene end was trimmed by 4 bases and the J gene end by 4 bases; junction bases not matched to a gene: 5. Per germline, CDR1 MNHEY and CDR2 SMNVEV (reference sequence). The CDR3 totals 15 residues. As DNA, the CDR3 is TGTGCCAGCAGTTCGGACAGGGGACTATACAATGAGCAGTTCTTC. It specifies CASSSDRGLYNEQFF.

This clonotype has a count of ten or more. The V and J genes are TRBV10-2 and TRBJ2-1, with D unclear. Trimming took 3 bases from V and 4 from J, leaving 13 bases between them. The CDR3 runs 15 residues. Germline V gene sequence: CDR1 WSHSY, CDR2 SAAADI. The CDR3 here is CASSDRNYNYNEQFF. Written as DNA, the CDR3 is TGCGCCAGCAGTGATCGGAACTACAATTACAATGAGCAGTTCTTC.

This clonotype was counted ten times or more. The CDR3 is CSVRDMHGYTF. The CDR3 nucleotides read TGCAGCGTTCGGGATATGCATGGCTACACCTTC. J is TRBJ1-2 and V is TRBV29-1; D not certain. Germline CDR1 reads SQVTM; CDR2 reads ANQGSEA. V was shortened by 5 bases and J by 6 bases, with 10 bases between the two germline ends. CDR3 length: 11 residues. Looking up the rest from reference TRBV29-1 and TRBJ1-2 gives the full variable domain: SAVISQKPSRDICQRGTSLTIQCQVDSQVTMMFWYRQQPGQSLTLIATANQGSEATYESGFVIDKFPISRPNLTFSTLTVSNMSPEDSSIYLCSVRDMHGYTFGSGTRLTVV.

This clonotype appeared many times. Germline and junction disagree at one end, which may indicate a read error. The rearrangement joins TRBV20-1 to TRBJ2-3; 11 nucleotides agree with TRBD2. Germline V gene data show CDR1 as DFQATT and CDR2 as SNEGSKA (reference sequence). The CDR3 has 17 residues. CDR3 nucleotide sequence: TGCAGTGCGAGAGAACAACTAGCGGGAGTTTTACCAGATACGCAGTATTTT. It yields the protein CSAREQLAGVLPDTQYF.

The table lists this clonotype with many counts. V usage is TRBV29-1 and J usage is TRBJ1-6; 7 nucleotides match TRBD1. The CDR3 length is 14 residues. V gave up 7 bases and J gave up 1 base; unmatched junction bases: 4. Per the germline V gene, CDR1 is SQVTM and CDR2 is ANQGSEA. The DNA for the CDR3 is TGCAGCGCACTGACAGGGTCCTATAATTCACCCCTCCACTTT. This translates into CSALTGSYNSPLHF.